This T cell receptor (beta chain) is drawn from a study of identical twins' blood T cells. TCRdb reanalysed the 5' RACE reads using MiXCR and keeps one entry per CDR3 protein. The table lists 300,000 to 450,000 distinct CDR3 sequences, about 28% of them singletons. Study results and limitations: Each donor's most abundant TCRbeta clonotypes shared more CDR3 sequences with her twin than unrelated donors.

Looked up from germline, CDR1 is LNHDA and CDR2 is SQIVND (reference sequence). V was clipped by 3 bases and J by 5 bases, with 11 bases between them. This CDR3 has 14 residues. This clonotype occurred a few times. Its antigen is as yet unknown. Specimen: PBMCs. This sequence joins TRBV19 and TRBJ1-5; D is possibly TRBD1 (5 bases). The receptor's source is a woman aged 18-49 years in good health. This chain's CDR3 is CASSIRAGYQPQHF. DNA for the CDR3: TGTGCCAGTAGTATCCGGGCAGGGTATCAGCCCCAGCATTTT. Supplemented by reference TRBV19 and TRBJ1-5, the full variable domain reads DGGITQSPKYLFRKEGQNVTLSCEQNLNHDAMYWYRQDPGQGLRLIYYSQIVNDFQKGDIAEGYSVSREKKESFPLTVTSAQKNPTAFYLCASSIRAGYQPQHFGDGTRLSIL.